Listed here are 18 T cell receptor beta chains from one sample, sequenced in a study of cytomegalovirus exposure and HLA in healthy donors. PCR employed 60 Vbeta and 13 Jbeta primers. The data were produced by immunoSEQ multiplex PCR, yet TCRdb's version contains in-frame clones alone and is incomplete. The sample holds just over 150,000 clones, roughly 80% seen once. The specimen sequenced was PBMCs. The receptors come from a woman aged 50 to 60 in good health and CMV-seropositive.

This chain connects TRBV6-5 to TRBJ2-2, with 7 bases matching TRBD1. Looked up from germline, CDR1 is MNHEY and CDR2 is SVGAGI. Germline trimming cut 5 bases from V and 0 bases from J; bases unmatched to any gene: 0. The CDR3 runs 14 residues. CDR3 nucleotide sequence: TGTGCCAGCAGTCAGGGGGCGAACACCGGGGAGCTGTTTTTT. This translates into CASSQGANTGELFF.

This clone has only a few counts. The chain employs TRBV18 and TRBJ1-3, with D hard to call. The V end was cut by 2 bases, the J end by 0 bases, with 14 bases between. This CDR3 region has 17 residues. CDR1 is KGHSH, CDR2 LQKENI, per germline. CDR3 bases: TGTGCCAGCTCACCAAATCCAACGGTTATCTCTGGAAACACCATATATTTT. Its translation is CASSPNPTVISGNTIYF.

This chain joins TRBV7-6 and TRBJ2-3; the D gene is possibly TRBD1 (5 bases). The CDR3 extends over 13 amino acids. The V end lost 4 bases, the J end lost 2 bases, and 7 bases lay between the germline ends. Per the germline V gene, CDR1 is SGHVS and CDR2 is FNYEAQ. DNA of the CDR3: TGTGCCAGCAGCTCGGACAACACAGATACGCAGTATTTT. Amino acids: CASSSDNTDTQYF.

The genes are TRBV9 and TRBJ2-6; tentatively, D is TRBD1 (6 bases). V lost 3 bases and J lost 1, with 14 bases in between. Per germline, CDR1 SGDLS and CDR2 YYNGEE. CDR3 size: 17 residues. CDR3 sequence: CASSDRLRGSGANVLTF. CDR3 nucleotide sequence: TGTGCCAGCAGCGACAGGCTTAGGGGGTCTGGGGCCAACGTCCTGACTTTC.

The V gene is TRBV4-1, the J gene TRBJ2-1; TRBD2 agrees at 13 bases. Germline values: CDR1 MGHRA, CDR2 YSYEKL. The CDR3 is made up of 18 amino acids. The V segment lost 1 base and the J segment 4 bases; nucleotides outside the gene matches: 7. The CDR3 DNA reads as TGCGCCAGCAGCCAAGCAACTAGCGGGGGGGCCACTTACAATGAGCAGTTCTTC. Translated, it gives CASSQATSGGATYNEQFF.

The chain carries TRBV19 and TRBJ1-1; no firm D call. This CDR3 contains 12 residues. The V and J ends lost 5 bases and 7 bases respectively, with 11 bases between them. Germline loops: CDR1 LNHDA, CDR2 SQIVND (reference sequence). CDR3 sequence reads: CASSAGRNEAFF. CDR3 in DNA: TGTGCCAGTAGTGCGGGAAGAAATGAAGCTTTCTTT.

The chain's CDR3 is CASSPEILAGTTGEQFF. The CDR3 nucleotides read TGTGCCAGCAGCCCAGAAATCCTAGCGGGGACGACGGGTGAGCAGTTCTTC. The chain links TRBV7-8 to TRBJ2-1; 9 bases are shared with TRBD2. Trimming cost V 5 bases and J 9 bases; bases outside gene matches: 17. This CDR3 is built from 17 residues. Per germline, CDR1 SGHVS and CDR2 FQNEAQ.

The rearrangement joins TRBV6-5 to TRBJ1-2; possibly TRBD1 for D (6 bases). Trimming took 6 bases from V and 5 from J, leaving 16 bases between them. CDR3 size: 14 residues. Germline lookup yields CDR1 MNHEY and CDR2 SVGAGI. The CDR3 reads CASSQTGTLYGYTF. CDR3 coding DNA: TGTGCCAGCAGCCAGACCGGGACACTTTATGGCTACACCTTC.

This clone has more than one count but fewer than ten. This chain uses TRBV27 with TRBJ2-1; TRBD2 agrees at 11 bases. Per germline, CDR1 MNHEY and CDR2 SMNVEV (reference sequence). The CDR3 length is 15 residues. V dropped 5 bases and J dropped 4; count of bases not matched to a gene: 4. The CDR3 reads CASSALAGGYNEQFF. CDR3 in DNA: TGTGCCAGCAGTGCCCTAGCGGGGGGTTACAATGAGCAGTTCTTC.

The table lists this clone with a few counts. CDR3 residues: CASSSPGGGGTDTQYF. The CDR3, as DNA: TGTGCCAGCAGTTCTCCTGGCGGGGGGGGCACAGATACGCAGTATTTT. The chain recombines TRBV6-6 with TRBJ2-3, with 9 bases that match TRBD2. V shed 4 bases and J 1 base; nucleotides not matched to a gene: 6. Germline CDR1 and CDR2: MNHNY and SVGAGI (reference sequence). The CDR3 covers 16 residues.

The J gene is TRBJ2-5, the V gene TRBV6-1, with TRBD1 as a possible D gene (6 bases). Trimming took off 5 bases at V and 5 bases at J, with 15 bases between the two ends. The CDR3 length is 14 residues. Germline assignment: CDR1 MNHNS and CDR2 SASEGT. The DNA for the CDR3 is TGTGCCAGCAGTCCGGGACACACATGGGAGACCCAGTACTTC. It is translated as CASSPGHTWETQYF.

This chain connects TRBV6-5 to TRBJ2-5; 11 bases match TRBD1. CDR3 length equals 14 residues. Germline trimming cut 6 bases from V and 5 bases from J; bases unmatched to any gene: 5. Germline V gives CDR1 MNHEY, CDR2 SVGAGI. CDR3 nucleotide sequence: TGTGCCAGCAGATTGGACAGGGGGCGTGAGACCCAGTACTTC. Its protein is CASRLDRGRETQYF.

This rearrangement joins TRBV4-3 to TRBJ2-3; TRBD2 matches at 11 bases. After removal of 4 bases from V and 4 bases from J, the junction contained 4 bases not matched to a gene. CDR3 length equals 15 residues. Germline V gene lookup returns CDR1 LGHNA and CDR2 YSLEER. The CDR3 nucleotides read TGCGCCAGCAGCCGGGGTAGCGGGGGGGCAGATACGCAGTATTTT. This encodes CASSRGSGGADTQYF.

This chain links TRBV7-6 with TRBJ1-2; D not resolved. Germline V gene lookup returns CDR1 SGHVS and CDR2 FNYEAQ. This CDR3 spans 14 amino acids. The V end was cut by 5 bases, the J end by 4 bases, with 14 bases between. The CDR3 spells CASSPSDSSYGYTF. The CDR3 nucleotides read TGTGCCAGCAGCCCAAGTGACTCCTCCTATGGCTACACCTTC.

The CDR3 DNA is TGCAGCGTTGACGGTCTTAACACCGGGGAGCTGTTTTTT. This sequence encodes CSVDGLNTGELFF. This rearrangement joins TRBV29-1 to TRBJ2-2, with D uncertain. This CDR3 contains 13 residues. CDR1 and CDR2 (germline): SQVTM, ANQGSEA. Trimming pared 3 bases from V and 2 bases from J, leaving 7 bases between.

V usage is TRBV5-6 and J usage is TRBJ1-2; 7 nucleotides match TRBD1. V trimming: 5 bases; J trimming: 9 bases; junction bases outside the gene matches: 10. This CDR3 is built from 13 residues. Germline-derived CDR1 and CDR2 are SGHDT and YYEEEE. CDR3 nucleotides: TGTGCCAGCAGTTCAATACAGGGGTCGCGCTACACCTTC. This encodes CASSSIQGSRYTF.

The DNA of the CDR3 is TGTGCCAGCAGTGGGGGACTAGCGGGGGGTTTCTACGAGCAGTACTTC. Its protein product is CASSGGLAGGFYEQYF. The chain uses TRBV6-6 and TRBJ2-7; 15 nucleotides line up with TRBD2. The CDR3 contains 16 residues. With 5 bases clipped from V and 3 bases from J, the junction kept 5 bases outside the gene matches. CDR1 MNHNY and CDR2 SVGAGI come from the germline V gene (reference sequence).

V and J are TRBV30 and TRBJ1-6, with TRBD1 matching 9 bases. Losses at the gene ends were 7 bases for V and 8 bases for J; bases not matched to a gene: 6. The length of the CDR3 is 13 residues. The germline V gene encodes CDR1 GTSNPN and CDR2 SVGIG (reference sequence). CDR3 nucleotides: TGTGCCTACTCCGGGACAGGGCATTCACCCCTCCACTTT. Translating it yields CAYSGTGHSPLHF.